The following is a T cell receptor (beta chain) sequence with its context. Its antigen is as yet unknown. The data stem from a study of shared clonotypes between healthy human individuals. Whole-study findings and limits: What limited the represented genetic and exposure-history diversity was the small number of donors. The study generally estimated greater richness for naive than memory subsets.

Using immunoSEQ multiplex PCR, the repertoire was profiled, and TCRdb retains in-frame clones only, with some absent. The sample includes about 1.5 million clones, roughly 97% of them seen just once. The TCR comes from a man in his thirties or forties in good health. Sequencing input: naive CD4+ T cells sorted from blood. Subset here: CD45RA+ positively selected.

The chain's CDR3 is CASSSRGSGQRPKLFF. The CDR3 DNA reads as TGTGCCAGCAGCTCTCGTGGGTCCGGCCAGAGGCCAAAACTGTTTTTT. V is TRBV7-9 and J is TRBJ1-4; D is uncertain. Trimming took 4 bases from V and 10 from J, leaving 22 bases between them. This CDR3 has 16 residues. The germline CDR1 and CDR2 sequences are SEHNR and FQNEAQ (reference sequence).